This TCR beta chain was documented in a study of blood T cells in healthy people across ages. Only a few counts were recorded for this clonotype. Healthy Caucasian individuals from Russia aged 6 to 90 were enrolled as donors. The second PCR ran about 6 to 11 cycles with a sample-barcoded 5' primer and J-beta primers. One entry per CDR3 protein, called by TCRdb with MiXCR from the 5' RACE reads. The sample includes 800,000 to 950,000 distinct CDR3 sequences, almost 30% of them seen just once. Trimming stripped 3 bases from V and 8 bases from J, with 12 bases between. Germline V CDR1 and CDR2: SGDLS, YYNGEE. CDR3 length: 14 amino acids. The same data also contributed to another study, on T cells of mothers and their children.

The J gene is TRBJ1-6, the V gene TRBV9, with unresolved D. The sample comprised blood. This TCR came from a woman aged 40-49 years in good health. CDR3 residues: CASSETAGDSPLHF. The CDR3 nucleotides read TGTGCCAGCAGCGAGACTGCCGGTGATTCACCCCTCCACTTT.